What follows describes a single T cell receptor beta chain. This clone was observed a single time. This clone's antigen is unknown. Nothing much larger sits one base from this clone, and base qualities are not available. Its CDR3 holds 15 amino acids, cysteine through phenylalanine. Of all the DNA, just the CDR3 is kept, 45 bases in frame from base 1. V trim: 5 bases; J trim: 7 bases; unmatched bases: 9. CDR1 and CDR2 (SEHNR, FQNEAQ) derive from the germline V gene (reference sequence). This entry is derived from a study of T cell responses to AZD1222 COVID-19 vaccine (dated by TCRdb to the early 2020s). For context, the study as a whole: AZD1222 recipients whose second dose came at about 4 weeks and those whose second dose came at about 12 weeks were combined into one group, since spike-specific TCR depth and breadth did not differ between the two schedules. A total of 230 to 250 trial participants underwent TCR sequencing, of whom under 220 had received two doses of AZD1222 and 26 had received two doses of the MenACWY control vaccine. Trial participants were enrolled by age into 18-55, 56-69 and 70-plus year subgroups, with roughly 150, 30 and 60 TCR-sequenced participants respectively.

Interpreted using the paper, the time point label stands for: baseline before first vaccination. Vaccinee samples came from UK trials COV001 and COV002, including a single-blind randomized controlled phase 2/3 trial of AZD1222 (ChAdOx1 nCoV-19) in healthy adults. Trial participant PBMC samples were collected at day 0 and day 28 after the second dose for TCRbeta chain sequencing. The CDR3 regions of human TCRbeta chains were analyzed by immunosequencing. The original pipeline was this. TCRs in the repertoires were matched against a reference library of SARS-CoV-2-specific TCRs that had been generated with the MIRA antigen-specificity platform. Breadth was defined as the fraction of unique TCRs that were SARS-CoV-2-associated, and depth was defined as the fraction of total T cells that were SARS-CoV-2-associated. Using the MIRA data, each spike-specific TCR was assigned both to the spike region to which the TCR was reactive and to a CD4 or CD8 class. Log10-transformed breadth and depth values were compared by one-way ANOVA with Sidak's multiple comparisons tests. TCRdb obtained this table from immuneACCESS and retained in-frame rearrangements with V and J assigned. These tables miss some clones; where compared with another copy, unresolved V genes account for less than half of the shortfall, and the remainder is unexplained. V, J and clone size are taken as reported in that table, and D and trimming were inferred from the DNA itself. Recorded for this sample are 90,000 to 150,000 clones; about nine tenths of them occurred a single time. The top ten hold 7% to 9% of the sample.

General study outcomes and caveats: Epitopes outside the regions mutated in the B.1.351 and B.1.1.7 variants were reportedly recognized by nearly half of the unique spike-specific TCRs. Vaccine-associated CD4 TCRs spanned the whole spike protein, with dominant responses in regions 160-218 and 743-854. Participants were mostly white British, with more females than males. The authors suggested clonal diversity may have been underestimated. Conclusions about previously exposed vaccinees are limited, since just 6 or 7 AZD1222 recipients were seropositive for SARS-CoV-2 at baseline. Because no day 14 peak-response samples were available, repertoires were characterized only after the peak T cell response. In the small 56-69-year group, the increase in depth fell short of significance, most likely because of low power. After two AZD1222 doses, both the breadth and the depth of spike-specific TCRs were significantly higher than at day 0 and than in MenACWY recipients.

The material was peripheral blood, obtained on day 0 of AZD1222 vaccination. The V and J genes are TRBV7-9 and TRBJ2-1, with TRBD1 identical over 9 junction bases. This TCR came from an adult in good health. The CDR3 in this case is CASSQTGGTGNEQFF. The nucleotide sequence is TGTGCCAGCAGCCAGACAGGGGGGACCGGGAATGAGCAGTTCTTC.